This entry describes one T cell receptor beta chain. Antigen: not known. The sample comes from a study of beta chain features in type 1 diabetes. Study-level information: Examination of sorted cells across all samples involved around 110 million cells.

V was shortened by 2 bases and J by 0 bases, with 5 bases between the two germline ends. This CDR3 comprises 14 residues. Germline CDR1 and CDR2: MNHEY and SVGAGI. Findings and caveats of the study: Compared to healthy donors, patients appeared to have naive, central memory and Treg TCRB repertoires that were more alike. TCRB CDR3s from Type 1 diabetes patients were moderately but significantly shorter in all four CD4+ subsets.

A CD45RO/CCR7/CD25/CD127/CD95/CD27 panel sorted naive, central memory, regulatory and stem cell-like memory CD4+ cells. The whole isolated RNA underwent reverse transcription, so sequencing captured expressed TCRB transcripts. Data came from immunoSEQ multiplex PCR; TCRdb stores just in-frame clones and leaves some out. The sample has 600,000 to 650,000 clones, 15% to 17% seen once. Sequencing used naive CD4+ T cells from blood. The chain has TRBV6-5 and TRBJ1-5; D ambiguous. The receptor was isolated from a man between 18 and 35 years old in good health. Here the CDR3 DNA reads TGTGCCAGCAGTTACAAGTATAGCAATCAGCCCCAGCATTTT. Translation gives CASSYKYSNQPQHF.